The 32 T cell receptor beta chains in this list originate from one sample, sequenced in a study of stem cell transplantation in POMP-related autoinflammatory disease. Clones were sequenced by immunoSEQ multiplex PCR, and TCRdb holds only the in-frame ones, with some missing. There are thousands of clones in the sample; 75% to 90% occur only once, and roughly 4% lies in the top ten. The sample consisted of a CXCR5-defined cell subset from PBMCs. The source is a human donor in good health.

The chain carries TRBV5-1 and TRBJ1-6; D remains ambiguous. In germline, CDR1 is SGHRS, CDR2 YFSETQ. This CDR3 is 13 amino acids long. V gave up 4 bases and J gave up 6 bases, with 8 bases separating them. The CDR3 coding sequence is TGCGCCAGCAGCCTAAGCGTTAATTCACCCCTCCACTTT. It encodes CASSLSVNSPLHF.

The V call is TRBV15, the J call TRBJ1-4; no firm D call. The CDR3 runs 13 residues. V was trimmed by 0 bases and J by 8 bases, leaving 7 bases between them. Germline CDR1 is LNHNV and CDR2 is YYDKDF (reference sequence). The CDR3 DNA reads as TGTGCCACCAGCAGAGACAAGCGAGAAAAACTGTTTTTT. It codes for CATSRDKREKLFF.

V usage is TRBV2 and J usage is TRBJ2-3, with TRBD2 matching over 7 bases. This CDR3 contains 13 residues. Trimming at V came to 10 bases and at J to 5 bases, leaving 9 bases not matched to a gene. In germline, CDR1 is SNHLY, CDR2 FYNNEI. CDR3 amino acids: CAIPAGDGDTQYF. DNA for the CDR3: TGTGCCATCCCGGCGGGGGACGGAGATACGCAGTATTTT.

V usage is TRBV19 and J usage is TRBJ2-1, with 11 positions matching TRBD1. V lost 5 bases and J lost 7; bases outside the gene matches: 7. The CDR3 is made up of 15 amino acids. The germline gives CDR1 LNHDA, CDR2 SQIVND (reference sequence). As DNA, the CDR3 is TGTGCCAGTAGTGTGGACAGGGGGCTTCCGAATGAGCAGTTCTTC. This gives the protein CASSVDRGLPNEQFF.

This clone has only one observation. The chain recombines TRBV7-2 with TRBJ1-1; D gene ambiguous. The CDR3 runs 14 residues. The germline V gene has CDR1 SGHTA and CDR2 FQGNSA. V lost 3 bases and J lost 0, with 8 bases in between. The CDR3 loop is CASSLWPMNTEAFF. In DNA, the CDR3 is TGTGCCAGCAGCTTGTGGCCGATGAACACTGAAGCTTTCTTT. Filled out from reference TRBV7-2 and TRBJ1-1, the complete variable domain reads GAGVSQSPSNKVTEKGKDVELRCDPISGHTALYWYRQSLGQGLEFLIYFQGNSAPDKSGLPSDRFSAERTGGSVSTLTIQRTQQEDSAVYLCASSLWPMNTEAFFGQGTRLTVV.

J is TRBJ2-1 and V is TRBV7-2; 7 bases align to TRBD1. V lost 1 base, J lost 4 bases, and 4 bases stayed unmatched. This CDR3 has 15 amino acids. Germline CDR1 is SGHTA and CDR2 is FQGNSA. As DNA, the CDR3 is TGTGCCAGCAGCTTAGAGGGGGCCTATTACAATGAGCAGTTCTTC. Its translation is CASSLEGAYYNEQFF.

The CDR3 loop reads CASSLGLSGNTGELFF. CDR3 DNA sequence: TGTGCCAGCAGCTTAGGTCTTAGCGGGAACACCGGGGAGCTGTTTTTT. This sequence joins TRBV7-9 and TRBJ2-2; D is perhaps TRBD2 (6 bases). The CDR3 has 16 amino acids. V gave up 1 base and J gave up 1 base, with 10 bases separating them. Germline V CDR1 and CDR2: SEHNR, FQNEAQ (reference sequence).

The chain carries TRBV7-8 and TRBJ2-2; 8 bases fit TRBD1. J was trimmed by 11 bases and V by 5 bases; bases with no gene match: 10. This CDR3 has 14 amino acids. CDR1 is SGHVS, CDR2 FQNEAQ, per germline. CDR3: CASSKTGAQGELFF. CDR3 bases: TGTGCCAGCAGCAAGACAGGGGCCCAGGGAGAGCTGTTTTTT.

This clone was observed once. This sequence joins TRBV5-1 and TRBJ2-3; D tentatively fits TRBD1 or TRBD2 (6 bases each). CDR1 is SGHRS, CDR2 YFSETQ, per germline. Trimming took off 2 bases at V and 7 bases at J, with 23 bases between the two ends. The CDR3 is 17 amino acids. The CDR3 here is CASSFITGALSTNTQYF. The CDR3 DNA is TGCGCCAGCAGCTTTATCACGGGGGCCCTTAGCACGAATACGCAGTATTTT.

This chain connects TRBV7-3 to TRBJ1-1, with D possibly TRBD1 on 6 matching bases. Germline V CDR1 and CDR2: SGHTA, FQGTGA. The CDR3 is 14 amino acids. Deletions cut 5 bases from V and 4 bases from J, with 14 bases between. CDR3 region: CASSPGAEATEAFF. As DNA, the CDR3 is TGTGCCAGCAGCCCAGGGGCGGAGGCCACTGAAGCTTTCTTT.

The gene calls are TRBV6-4 and TRBJ1-5; D gene ambiguous. This CDR3 is 13 amino acids long. From germline, CDR1 is MRHNA and CDR2 SNTAGT. V was cut by 6 bases and J by 6 bases, with 12 bases left in between. CDR3: CASRGRVGQPQHF. The CDR3, as DNA: TGTGCCAGCAGAGGAAGGGTGGGTCAGCCCCAGCATTTT.

This clone was counted only a few times. The rearrangement links TRBV19 to TRBJ1-6, with D possibly matching TRBD1 (5 bases). Germline V gene lookup returns CDR1 LNHDA and CDR2 SQIVND (reference sequence). The CDR3 extends over 18 amino acids. V was clipped by 8 bases and J by 7 bases, with 27 bases between them. The DNA for the CDR3 is TGTGCCAGTGGCAAAAAAGGTACCCAGGGTATTAGGAATTCACCCCTCCACTTT. Its translation: CASGKKGTQGIRNSPLHF.

V is TRBV7-2 and J is TRBJ1-1; 7 nucleotides line up with TRBD1. This CDR3 comprises 14 residues. CDR1 is SGHTA and CDR2 is FQGNSA in the germline V gene. V shed 6 bases and J 4 bases; nucleotides not matched to a gene: 8. CDR3: CASRNRGTTTEAFF. DNA for the CDR3: TGTGCCAGCAGAAACAGGGGAACTACCACTGAAGCTTTCTTT.

For the CDR3, the DNA is TGTGCCAGCAGCTTGGGCGGGCGGCTTAATGAAAAACTGTTTTTT. As protein: CASSLGGRLNEKLFF. This chain links TRBV5-6 with TRBJ1-4; unclear D gene. Germline V gene lookup returns CDR1 SGHDT and CDR2 YYEEEE. This CDR3 has 15 amino acids. V lost 0 bases, J lost 4 bases, and 10 bases lay in between.

The chain employs TRBV9 and TRBJ2-2; possible D gene TRBD2, 6 bases. Looked up from germline, CDR1 is SGDLS and CDR2 is YYNGEE. The V end lost 7 bases, the J end lost 5 bases, and 18 bases lay between the germline ends. The CDR3 has 15 amino acids. The CDR3 DNA is TGTGCCAGCGACACTAGCCCCATCGGAACCGGGGAGCTGTTTTTT. Translating it yields CASDTSPIGTGELFF. Looking up the rest from reference TRBV9 and TRBJ2-2 gives the full variable domain: DSGVTQTPKHLITATGQRVTLRCSPRSGDLSVYWYQQSLDQGLQFLIQYYNGEERAKGNILERFSAQQFPDLHSELNLSSLELGDSALYFCASDTSPIGTGELFFGEGSRLTVL.

The chain carries TRBV7-9 and TRBJ2-1; D possibly matches TRBD1 or TRBD2 (5 bases each). Trimming removed 1 base at V and 5 bases at J, with 15 bases between. Germline CDR1 and CDR2: SEHNR and FQNEAQ (reference sequence). The CDR3 is made up of 16 amino acids. The CDR3: CASSLVRGRRDNEQFF. The CDR3 DNA follows: TGTGCCAGCAGCTTAGTTCGGGGACGCCGGGACAATGAGCAGTTCTTC.

This chain links TRBV6-5 with TRBJ2-5; D may be TRBD1 (6 bases). The end of the DNA fits TRBJ2-7 better, so the J call may be wrong. The length of the CDR3 is 14 residues. Germline assignment: CDR1 MNHEY and CDR2 SVGAGI. The CDR3 nucleotides read TGTGCCAGCAGTCTCAATGGACAGCTCCCCGAGCAGTACTTC. It codes for CASSLNGQLPEQYF.

This clone was picked up a small number of times. The V and J genes are TRBV5-8 and TRBJ1-5, with a tentative D call TRBD1 (6 bases). Germline-derived CDR1 and CDR2 are SGHTS and YDEGEE. V dropped 3 bases and J dropped 7 bases, with 20 bases sitting between them. The CDR3 is 16 residues long. In DNA, the CDR3 is TGTGCCAGCAGCTACAGGGAAGGTGGTCGTATACAGCCCCAGCATTTT. It translates to CASSYREGGRIQPQHF.

This chain connects TRBV5-1 to TRBJ1-1; D is perhaps TRBD1 (5 bases). The CDR3 runs 14 residues. The germline V and J ends were trimmed by 4 bases and 7 bases, with 17 bases remaining between them. The V gene's germline CDR1 is SGHRS and CDR2 YFSETQ. CDR3 sequence: CASSRRTGTGEAFF. The CDR3 nucleotides are TGCGCCAGCAGCCGCAGGACGGGAACAGGTGAAGCTTTCTTT.

The rearrangement uses TRBV30 and TRBJ2-7; TRBD2 aligns across 7 bases. Trimming took 0 bases from V and 1 from J; bases not matched to a gene: 3. The germline V gene encodes CDR1 GTSNPN and CDR2 SVGIG (reference sequence). This CDR3 is built from 14 residues. This chain's CDR3 is CAWSVRGGSYEQYF. The CDR3 nucleotides read TGTGCCTGGAGTGTTCGCGGGGGTTCCTACGAGCAGTACTTC.

This clone appeared once. V usage is TRBV14 and J usage is TRBJ2-1; D is tentatively TRBD1 or TRBD2 (5 bases each). The V end lost 4 bases, the J end lost 1 base, and 14 bases lay between the germline ends. Looked up from germline, CDR1 is SGHDN and CDR2 is FVKESK. The CDR3 has 16 amino acids. The CDR3 loop reads CASSLGLRGSYNEQFF. The CDR3 coding sequence is TGTGCCAGCAGCCTGGGGCTCCGGGGTTCCTACAATGAGCAGTTCTTC.

This rearrangement joins TRBV7-3 to TRBJ2-3, with TRBD2 identical over 8 bases. There are 16 residues in the CDR3. Germline V gene lookup returns CDR1 SGHTA and CDR2 FQGTGA. Losses at the gene ends were 5 bases for V and 1 base for J; bases not matched to a gene: 8. The chain's CDR3 is CASSPSGGPGTDTQYF. CDR3 nucleotides: TGTGCCAGCAGCCCCAGCGGGGGTCCGGGCACAGATACGCAGTATTTT.

J is TRBJ2-6 and V is TRBV5-5; TRBD2 agrees at 8 bases. Trimming cost V 4 bases and J 0 bases; bases outside gene matches: 15. The CDR3 runs to 20 residues. Germline values: CDR1 SGHKS, CDR2 YYEKEE (reference sequence). This CDR3 reads CASSLTPPASGSSGANVLTF. CDR3 bases: TGTGCCAGCAGCCTCACCCCCCCGGCGAGCGGGAGCTCTGGGGCCAACGTCCTGACTTTC.

This chain connects TRBV7-8 to TRBJ1-6; 10 bases are a match to TRBD1. V trimming: 5 bases; J trimming: 10 bases; junction bases outside the gene matches: 8. CDR3 length: 15 residues. From germline, CDR1 is SGHVS and CDR2 FQNEAQ. The DNA for the CDR3 is TGTGCCAGCAGCGCAAGGACAGGGGGTTGGTCACCCCTCCACTTT. Translation: CASSARTGGWSPLHF.

This clone occurred once. V usage is TRBV5-1 and J usage is TRBJ1-1, with 7 bases fitting TRBD1. Per the germline V gene, CDR1 is SGHRS and CDR2 is YFSETQ. CDR3 size: 14 residues. Trimming at V came to 4 bases and at J to 4 bases, leaving 7 bases not matched to a gene. CDR3 sequence (DNA): TGCGCCAGCAGCAGAGGGACAGAAGGCACTGAAGCTTTCTTT. Translating gives CASSRGTEGTEAFF.

V usage is TRBV30 and J usage is TRBJ1-6; D unclear. Trimming cost V 3 bases and J 7 bases, with 10 bases left between them. Germline V gives CDR1 GTSNPN, CDR2 SVGIG (reference sequence). The length of the CDR3 is 13 residues. The CDR3 DNA reads as TGTGCCTGGAGCCCGAGGGAGAATTCACCCCTCCACTTT. Amino acids: CAWSPRENSPLHF.

This rearrangement joins TRBV9 to TRBJ2-1; 8 bases line up with TRBD1. Germline trimming cut 3 bases from V and 2 bases from J; bases unmatched to any gene: 4. CDR1 SGDLS and CDR2 YYNGEE come from the germline V gene. The length of the CDR3 is 15 residues. This CDR3 reads CASSGPGGPYNEQFF. As DNA, the CDR3 is TGTGCCAGCAGCGGACCAGGGGGCCCCTACAATGAGCAGTTCTTC.

The chain uses TRBV6-1 and TRBJ2-7; D not certain. V dropped 4 bases and J dropped 5 bases, with 6 bases sitting between them. The CDR3 sequence is 11 residues long. Germline CDR1 reads MNHNS; CDR2 reads SASEGT. Written as DNA, the CDR3 is TGTGCCAGCAGTGCCCCTCACGAGCAGTACTTC. It translates to CASSAPHEQYF.

This chain joins TRBV11-2 and TRBJ1-2; no definite D call. CDR1 and CDR2 (germline): SGHAT, FQNNGV. This CDR3 has 14 amino acids. V shed 4 bases and J shed 5 bases, with 14 bases lying between them. The CDR3 loop is CASSSSGPLYGYTF. CDR3 DNA sequence: TGTGCCAGCAGCTCATCAGGTCCCCTATATGGCTACACCTTC.

This sequence joins TRBV6-1 and TRBJ2-5; perhaps TRBD2 as D (5 bases). V was pared by 3 bases and J by 4 bases, with 12 bases between. The CDR3 is 14 amino acids. Germline V gene data show CDR1 as MNHNS and CDR2 as SASEGT. CDR3 loop: CASSETGMLETQYF. The CDR3 DNA follows: TGTGCCAGCAGTGAGACGGGAATGTTAGAGACCCAGTACTTC.

The V gene is TRBV4-3, the J gene TRBJ1-6; no clear D. CDR1 is LGHNA, CDR2 YSLEER, per germline. The V end was cut by 1 base, the J end by 7 bases, with 17 bases between. CDR3 size: 17 residues. The CDR3 reads CASSQVLGSTGNSPLHF. Written as DNA, the CDR3 is TGCGCCAGCAGCCAAGTTTTGGGAAGCACCGGGAATTCACCCCTCCACTTT.

The chain joins TRBV7-3 to TRBJ1-1; TRBD1 is a possible D gene (5 bases). Trimming cost V 5 bases and J 3 bases, with 10 bases left between them. This CDR3 has 13 residues. Germline loops: CDR1 SGHTA, CDR2 FQGTGA. CDR3 sequence: CASSRGNHTEAFF. The CDR3 nucleotides read TGTGCCAGCAGCCGGGGGAATCACACTGAAGCTTTCTTT.